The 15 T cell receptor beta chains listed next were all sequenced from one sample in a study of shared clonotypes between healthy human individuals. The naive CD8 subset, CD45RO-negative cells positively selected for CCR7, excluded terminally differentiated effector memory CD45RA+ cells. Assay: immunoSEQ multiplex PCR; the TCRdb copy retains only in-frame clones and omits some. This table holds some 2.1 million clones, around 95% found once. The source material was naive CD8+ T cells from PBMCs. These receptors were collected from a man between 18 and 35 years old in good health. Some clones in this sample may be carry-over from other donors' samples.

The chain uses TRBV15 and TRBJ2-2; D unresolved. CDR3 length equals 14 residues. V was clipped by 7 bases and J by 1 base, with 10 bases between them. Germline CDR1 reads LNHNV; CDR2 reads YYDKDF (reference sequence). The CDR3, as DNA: TGTGCCACCAACGGGCGAGTGAACACCGGGGAGCTGTTTTTT. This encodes CATNGRVNTGELFF.

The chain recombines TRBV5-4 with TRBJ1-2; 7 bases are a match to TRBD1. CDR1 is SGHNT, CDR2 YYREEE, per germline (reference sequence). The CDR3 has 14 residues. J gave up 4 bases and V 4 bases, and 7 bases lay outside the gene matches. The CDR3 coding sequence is TGTGCCAGCAGCAATAATACAGGGGCCTATGGCTACACCTTC. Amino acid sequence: CASSNNTGAYGYTF.

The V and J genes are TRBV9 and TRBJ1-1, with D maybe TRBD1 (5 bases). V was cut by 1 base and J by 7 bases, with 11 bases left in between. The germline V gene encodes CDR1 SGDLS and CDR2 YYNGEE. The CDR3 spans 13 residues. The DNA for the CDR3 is TGTGCCAGCAGCGTAAGTTGGGGGGGTGAAGCTTTCTTT. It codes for CASSVSWGGEAFF. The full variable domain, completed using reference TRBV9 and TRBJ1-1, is DSGVTQTPKHLITATGQRVTLRCSPRSGDLSVYWYQQSLDQGLQFLIQYYNGEERAKGNILERFSAQQFPDLHSELNLSSLELGDSALYFCASSVSWGGEAFFGQGTRLTVV.

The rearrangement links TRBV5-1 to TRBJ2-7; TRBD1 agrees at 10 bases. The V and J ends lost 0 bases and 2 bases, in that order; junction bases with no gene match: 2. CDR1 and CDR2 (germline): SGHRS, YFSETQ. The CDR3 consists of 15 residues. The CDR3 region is CASSLGQGATYEQYF. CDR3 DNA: TGCGCCAGCAGCTTGGGACAGGGGGCGACCTACGAGCAGTACTTC.

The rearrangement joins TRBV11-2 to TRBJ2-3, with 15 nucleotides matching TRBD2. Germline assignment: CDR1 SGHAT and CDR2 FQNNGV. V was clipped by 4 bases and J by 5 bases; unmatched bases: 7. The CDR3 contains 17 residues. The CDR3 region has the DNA TGTGCCAGCAGCTCCCGGGGACTAGCGGGAGGTAGAGATACGCAGTATTTT. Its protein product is CASSSRGLAGGRDTQYF.

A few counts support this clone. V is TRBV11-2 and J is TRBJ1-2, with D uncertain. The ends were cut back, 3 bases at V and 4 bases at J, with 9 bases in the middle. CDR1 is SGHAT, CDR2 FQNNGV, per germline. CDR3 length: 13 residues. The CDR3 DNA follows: TGTGCCAGCAGCTTGTTCAGAAGCTATGGCTACACCTTC. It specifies CASSLFRSYGYTF.

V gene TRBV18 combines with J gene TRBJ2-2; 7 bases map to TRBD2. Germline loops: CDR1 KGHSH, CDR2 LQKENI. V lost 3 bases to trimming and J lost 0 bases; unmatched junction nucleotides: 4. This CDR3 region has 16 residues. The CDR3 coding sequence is TGTGCCAGCTCACCTGTAGCGGGTGCGAACACCGGGGAGCTGTTTTTT. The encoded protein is CASSPVAGANTGELFF.

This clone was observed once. The CDR3 here is CASSPRGSELMQFF. The CDR3 DNA is TGTGCCAGCAGTCCCAGGGGGAGTGAATTGATGCAGTTCTTC. The rearrangement uses TRBV6-5 and TRBJ2-1, with TRBD1 matching over 7 bases. The CDR3 runs to 14 residues. Germline values: CDR1 MNHEY, CDR2 SVGAGI. V trimming: 5 bases; J trimming: 12 bases; junction bases outside the gene matches: 13.

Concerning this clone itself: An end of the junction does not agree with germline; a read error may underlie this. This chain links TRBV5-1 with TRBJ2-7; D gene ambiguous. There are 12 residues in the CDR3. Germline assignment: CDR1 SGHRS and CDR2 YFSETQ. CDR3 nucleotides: TGTGCCAGCAGCTTGGGTCAGGTCAAGAAGGACTTC. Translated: CASSLGQVKKDF.

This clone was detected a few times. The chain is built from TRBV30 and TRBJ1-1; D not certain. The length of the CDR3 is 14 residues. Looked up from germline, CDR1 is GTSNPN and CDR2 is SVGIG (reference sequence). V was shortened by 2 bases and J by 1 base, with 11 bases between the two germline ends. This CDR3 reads CAWSSPRQNTEAFF. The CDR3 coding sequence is TGTGCCTGGAGTTCCCCTCGACAGAACACTGAAGCTTTCTTT.

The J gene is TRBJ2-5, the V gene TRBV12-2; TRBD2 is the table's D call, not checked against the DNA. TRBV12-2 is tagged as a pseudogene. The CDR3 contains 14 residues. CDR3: CASPLAGGQETQYF. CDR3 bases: TGTGCAAGTCCCCTAGCGGGAGGACAAGAGACCCAGTACTTC.

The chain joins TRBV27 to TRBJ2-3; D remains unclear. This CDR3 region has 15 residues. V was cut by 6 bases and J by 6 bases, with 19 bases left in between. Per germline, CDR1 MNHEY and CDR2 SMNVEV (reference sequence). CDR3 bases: TGTGCCAGCAGAGGCGGTTCATACGTGCCCGATACGCAGTATTTT. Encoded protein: CASRGGSYVPDTQYF.

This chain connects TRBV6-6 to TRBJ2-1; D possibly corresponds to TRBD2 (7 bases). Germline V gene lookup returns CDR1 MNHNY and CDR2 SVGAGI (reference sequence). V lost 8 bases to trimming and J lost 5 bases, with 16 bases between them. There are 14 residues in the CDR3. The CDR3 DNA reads TGTGCCAGCGGAGGGGGGGGCATCGACAATGAGCAGTTCTTC. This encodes CASGGGGIDNEQFF.

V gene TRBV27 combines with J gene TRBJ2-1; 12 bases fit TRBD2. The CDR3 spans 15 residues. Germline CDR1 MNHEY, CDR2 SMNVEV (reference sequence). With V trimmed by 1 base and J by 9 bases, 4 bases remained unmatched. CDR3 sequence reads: CASSLWGGLAGEQFF. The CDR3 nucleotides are TGTGCCAGCAGTTTATGGGGGGGACTAGCGGGTGAGCAGTTCTTC.

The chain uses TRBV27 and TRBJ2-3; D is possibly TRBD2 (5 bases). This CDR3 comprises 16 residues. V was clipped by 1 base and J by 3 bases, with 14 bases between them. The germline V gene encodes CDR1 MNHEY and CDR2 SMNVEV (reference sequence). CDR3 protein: CASSLLTDSGTDTQYF. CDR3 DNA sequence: TGTGCCAGCAGTTTATTAACGGACTCCGGTACAGATACGCAGTATTTT.